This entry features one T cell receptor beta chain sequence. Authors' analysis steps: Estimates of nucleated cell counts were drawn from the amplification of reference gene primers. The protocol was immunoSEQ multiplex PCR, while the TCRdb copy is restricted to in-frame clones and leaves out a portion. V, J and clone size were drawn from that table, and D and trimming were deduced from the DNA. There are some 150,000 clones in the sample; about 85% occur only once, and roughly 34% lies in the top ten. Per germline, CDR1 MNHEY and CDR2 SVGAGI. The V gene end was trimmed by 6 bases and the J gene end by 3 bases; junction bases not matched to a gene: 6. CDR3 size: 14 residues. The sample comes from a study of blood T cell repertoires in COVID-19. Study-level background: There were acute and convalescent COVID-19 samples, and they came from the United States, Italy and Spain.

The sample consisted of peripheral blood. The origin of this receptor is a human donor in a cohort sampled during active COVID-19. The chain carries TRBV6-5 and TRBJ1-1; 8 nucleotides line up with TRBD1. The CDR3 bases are TGTGCCAGCAGCAGGGGGCTTATGGACACTGAAGCTTTCTTT. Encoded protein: CASSRGLMDTEAFF.